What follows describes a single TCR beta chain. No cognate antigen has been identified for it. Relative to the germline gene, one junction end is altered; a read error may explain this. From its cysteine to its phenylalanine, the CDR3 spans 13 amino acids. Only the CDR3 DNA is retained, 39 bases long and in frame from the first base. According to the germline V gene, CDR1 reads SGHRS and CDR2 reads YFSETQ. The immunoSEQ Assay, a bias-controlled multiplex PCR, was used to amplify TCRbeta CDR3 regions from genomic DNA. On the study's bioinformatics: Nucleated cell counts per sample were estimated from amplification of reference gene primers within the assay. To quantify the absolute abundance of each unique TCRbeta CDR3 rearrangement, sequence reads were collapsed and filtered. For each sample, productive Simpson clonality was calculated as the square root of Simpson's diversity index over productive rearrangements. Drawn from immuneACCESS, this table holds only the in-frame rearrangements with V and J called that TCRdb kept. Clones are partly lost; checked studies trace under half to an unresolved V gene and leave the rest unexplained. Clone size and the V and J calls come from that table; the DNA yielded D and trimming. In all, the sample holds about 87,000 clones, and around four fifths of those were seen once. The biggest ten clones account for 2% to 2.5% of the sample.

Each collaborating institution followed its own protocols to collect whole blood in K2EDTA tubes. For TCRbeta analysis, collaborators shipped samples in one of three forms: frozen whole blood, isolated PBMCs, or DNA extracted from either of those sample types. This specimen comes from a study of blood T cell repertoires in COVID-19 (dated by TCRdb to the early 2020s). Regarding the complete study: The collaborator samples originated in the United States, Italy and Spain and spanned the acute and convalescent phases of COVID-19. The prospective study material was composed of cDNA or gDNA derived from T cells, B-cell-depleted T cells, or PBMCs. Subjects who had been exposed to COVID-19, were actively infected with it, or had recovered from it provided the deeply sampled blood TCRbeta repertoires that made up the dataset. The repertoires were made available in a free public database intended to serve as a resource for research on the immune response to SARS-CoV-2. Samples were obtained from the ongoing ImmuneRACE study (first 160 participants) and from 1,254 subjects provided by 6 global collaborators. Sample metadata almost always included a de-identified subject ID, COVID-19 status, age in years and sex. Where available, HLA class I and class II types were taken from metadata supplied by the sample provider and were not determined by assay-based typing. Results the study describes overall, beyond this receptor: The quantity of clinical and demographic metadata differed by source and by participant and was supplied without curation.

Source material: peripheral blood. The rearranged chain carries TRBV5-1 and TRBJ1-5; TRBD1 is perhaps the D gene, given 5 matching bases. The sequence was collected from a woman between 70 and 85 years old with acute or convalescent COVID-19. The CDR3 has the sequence CASSLGGGQPQHF. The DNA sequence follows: TGCGCCAGCAGTTTGGGGGGAGGTCAGCCCCAGCATTTT.